This TCR beta chain was recovered during a study of monozygotic twins with inflammatory bowel disease. The study, taken as a whole, reports: For IBD, no single strong associated signal or clonotype was supported. The authors note that differing immunosuppressive treatments may have added variability to patient repertoires.

As concerns this clonotype: Antigen specificity is unknown.

Germline V gives CDR1 MGHDK, CDR2 SYGVNS. This CDR3 has 15 residues. One entry per CDR3 protein, without DNA, is what TCRdb gives after re-calling the 5' RACE reads. The repertoire table contains about 160,000 distinct CDR3 sequences. This chain uses TRBV25-1 with TRBJ2-1; as DNA is missing, the TRBD1 call by TCRdb cannot be tested. The material sequenced was blood. The TCR comes from a human donor with ulcerative colitis or Crohn's disease, or a healthy co-twin of an affected twin (not recorded which). The CDR3 is CASRGGQGVHDEQFF.